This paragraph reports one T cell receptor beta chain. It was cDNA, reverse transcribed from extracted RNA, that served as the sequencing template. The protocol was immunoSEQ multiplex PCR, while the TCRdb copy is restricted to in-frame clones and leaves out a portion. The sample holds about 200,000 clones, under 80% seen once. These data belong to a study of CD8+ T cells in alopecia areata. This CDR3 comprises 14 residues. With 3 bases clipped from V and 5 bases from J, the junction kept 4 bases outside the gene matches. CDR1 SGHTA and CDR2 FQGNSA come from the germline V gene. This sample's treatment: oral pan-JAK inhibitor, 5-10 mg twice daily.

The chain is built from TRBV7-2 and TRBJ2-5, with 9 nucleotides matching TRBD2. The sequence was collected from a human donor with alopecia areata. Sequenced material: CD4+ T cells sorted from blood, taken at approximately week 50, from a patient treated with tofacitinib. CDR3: CASSFQSGGETQYF. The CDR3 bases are TGTGCCAGCAGCTTCCAAAGCGGGGGGGAGACCCAGTACTTC.